Below, 7 T cell receptor beta chains from the same sample are listed, as sequenced in a study of tumor-infiltrating lymphocytes in glioblastoma multiforme. Multiple V-beta primers and a C-beta primer amplified TCRB from RNA. Using its own MiXCR run on the multiplex PCR reads, TCRdb lists one record per CDR3 protein. The table has 8,000 or so distinct CDR3 sequences, nearly 75% seen once. Sequencing was performed on brain tumor tissue. The source of these receptors is a male donor with glioblastoma.

V is TRBV11-2 and J is TRBJ1-1; D is undetermined. The CDR3 is 11 residues long. Germline V lookup: CDR1 SGHAT, CDR2 FQNNGV. Trimming removed 1 base from V and 5 bases from J, with 2 bases in between. CDR3 bases: TGTGCCAGCAGCTTAGGGACTGAAGCTTTCTTT. This codes for CASSLGTEAFF.

For this clonotype: The DNA is omitted, as the CDR3 cannot be located on it reliably, and the CDR3 follows TCRdb's listing. This sequence joins TRBV11-2 and TRBJ1-2. CDR1 and CDR2 from the germline V gene are SGHAT and FQNNGV. Ends included, the CDR3 has 13 residues. CDR3 sequence: CACSLGAGYGCIF.

Concerning this clonotype itself: One end of the junction does not line up with germline, which may come from a read error. The chain joins TRBV6-5 to TRBJ2-2, with a tentative D call TRBD2 (5 bases). Germline CDR1 is MNHEY and CDR2 is SVGAGI. CDR3 length: 14 residues. The CDR3 DNA reads TGTGCCAGCAGCCCCCTTTTGAACACCGGGGAGCTGGTTTTT. It is translated as CASSPLLNTGELVF.

The rearrangement links TRBV14 to TRBJ2-7; a possible D gene is TRBD1 (5 bases). The CDR3 is made up of 16 amino acids. Deletions cut 1 base from V and 0 bases from J, with 13 bases between. CDR1 SGHDN and CDR2 FVKESK come from the germline V gene. CDR3 DNA: TGTGCCAGCAGCCAAGGGATAACAGGATTCTCCTACGAGCAGTACTTC. Protein product: CASSQGITGFSYEQYF.

The chain joins TRBV11-2 to TRBJ1-1, with D perhaps TRBD1 (6 bases). The CDR3 runs to 15 residues. Trimming shortened V by 2 bases and J by 6 bases, and 16 bases separated the two germline ends. Germline CDR1 and CDR2: SGHAT and FQNNGV. This CDR3 is CASSLISGQPPEAFF. As DNA, the CDR3 is TGTGCCAGCAGCTTAATTAGCGGACAGCCACCTGAAGCTTTCTTT.

The sample holds a few counts of this clonotype. The CDR3 carries no conserved terminal phenylalanine or tryptophan, so it likely arises from a read error. The DNA is left out, because the CDR3 cannot be placed on it with certainty; the CDR3 is given as TCRdb lists it. The chain carries TRBV29-1 and TRBJ2-7; TRBD1 is the table's D call, not checked against the DNA. Germline values: CDR1 SQVTM, CDR2 ANQGSEA. The CDR3 is 14 amino acids in total, end residues counted. This chain's CDR3 is CSVEDQRQGGERYL.

Details on this clonotype: The junction does not match germline at one end; this may be a read error. This chain joins TRBV4-1 and TRBJ1-6; no firm D call. This CDR3 comprises 15 residues. CDR1 and CDR2 (germline): MGHRA, YSYEKL. The DNA of the CDR3 is TGCGCCAGCCCAAACCTGGCATCTGGAGTTTCACCCCTACACTTT. It codes for CASPNLASGVSPLHF.